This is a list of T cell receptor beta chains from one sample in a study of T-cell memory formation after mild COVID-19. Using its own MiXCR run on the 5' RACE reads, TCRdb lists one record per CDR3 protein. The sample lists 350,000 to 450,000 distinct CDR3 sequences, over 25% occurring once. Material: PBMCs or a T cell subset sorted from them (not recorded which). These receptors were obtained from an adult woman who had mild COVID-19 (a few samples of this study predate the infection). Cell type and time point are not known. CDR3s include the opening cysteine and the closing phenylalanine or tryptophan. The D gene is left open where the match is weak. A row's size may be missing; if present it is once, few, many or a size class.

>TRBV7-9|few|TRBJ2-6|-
CASSLEEGFSGANVLTF
TGTGCCAGCAGCTTAGAGGAAGGGTTCTCTGGGGCCAACGTCCTGACTTTC
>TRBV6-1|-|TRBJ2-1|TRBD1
CASSGTGLRQFF
TGTGCCAGCAGCGGGACAGGGCTTAGGCAGTTCTTC
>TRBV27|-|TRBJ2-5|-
CASSTTPRGGQETQYF
TGTGCCAGCAGTACTACCCCTAGAGGGGGTCAAGAGACCCAGTACTTC
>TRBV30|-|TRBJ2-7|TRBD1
CAWSAPGQGAYEQYF
TGTGCCTGGAGTGCCCCGGGACAGGGGGCCTACGAGCAGTACTTC
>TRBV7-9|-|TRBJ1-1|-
CASSSGTNTEAFF
TGTGCCAGCAGCTCAGGAACGAACACTGAAGCTTTCTTT
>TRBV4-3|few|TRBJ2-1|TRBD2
CASSQDSREATLF
TGCGCCAGCAGCCAAGACTCGCGGGAGGCCACACTCTTC
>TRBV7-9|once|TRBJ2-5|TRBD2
CASSPGQGLSGGETQYF
TGTGCCAGCAGCCCAGGGCAAGGTCTCAGCGGGGGGGAGACCCAGTACTTC
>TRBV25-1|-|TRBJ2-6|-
CASSSRSSGDGEANVLTF
TGTGCCAGCAGTTCCCGGAGTAGCGGAGATGGGGAGGCCAACGTCCTGACTTTC
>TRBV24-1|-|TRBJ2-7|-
CATSDSLVPVGEQYF
TGTGCCACCAGTGATTCTTTAGTCCCAGTGGGCGAGCAGTACTTC
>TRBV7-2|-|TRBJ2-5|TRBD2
CASSLVGPRLAGTETQYF
TGTGCCAGCAGCTTAGTAGGCCCGAGACTAGCGGGGACAGAGACCCAGTACTTC
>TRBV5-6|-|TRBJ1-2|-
CASSLSGIGGYTF
TGTGCCAGCAGCCTCTCCGGCATAGGAGGCTACACCTTC
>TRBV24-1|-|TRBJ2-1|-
CASGIYNEQFF
TGTGCCAGCGGGATTTACAATGAGCAGTTCTTC
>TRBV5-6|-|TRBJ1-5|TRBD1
CASSFRDRGHQPQHF
TGTGCCAGCAGCTTCCGGGACAGGGGGCATCAGCCCCAGCATTTT
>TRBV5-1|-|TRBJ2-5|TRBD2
CASSFYSGGAETQYF
TGCGCCAGCAGCTTCTACAGCGGGGGGGCAGAGACCCAGTACTTC
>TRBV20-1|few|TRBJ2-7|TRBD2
CSAGILAGGSYEQYF
TGCAGTGCTGGGATACTAGCGGGGGGCTCCTACGAGCAGTACTTC
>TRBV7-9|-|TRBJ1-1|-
CASSFPGHHTEAFF
TGTGCCAGCAGCTTCCCTGGTCATCACACTGAAGCTTTCTTT
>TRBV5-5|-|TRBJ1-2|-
CASSSGLAYNYGYTF
TGTGCCAGCAGCTCGGGACTGGCATACAACTATGGCTACACCTTC
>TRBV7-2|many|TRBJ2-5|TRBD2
CASSAAGLAFVQETQYF
TGTGCCAGCAGCGCAGCGGGACTAGCGTTTGTCCAAGAGACCCAGTACTTC
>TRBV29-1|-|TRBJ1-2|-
CSVEENGYTF
TGCAGCGTTGAAGAAAATGGCTACACCTTC
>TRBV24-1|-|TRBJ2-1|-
CATSQGKSHEQFF
TGTGCCACCAGTCAGGGGAAATCGCATGAGCAGTTCTTC